Following are 27 T cell receptor beta chains from one sample sequenced in a study of blood T cell repertoires in COVID-19. Assay used: immunoSEQ multiplex PCR; TCRdb lists only in-frame clones, some missing. The table has a few hundred thousand clones, about 91% seen once. Sequenced input: peripheral blood. These receptors came from a woman aged 35 to 49 who had recovered from COVID-19.

A single count supports this clone. V is TRBV11-2 and J is TRBJ1-2; D possibly corresponds to TRBD1 (6 bases). Germline CDR1 reads SGHAT; CDR2 reads FQNNGV. This CDR3 has 15 residues. Deletions cut 4 bases from V and 7 bases from J, with 19 bases between. In nucleotides, the CDR3 is TGTGCCAGCAGCTCACTTTCGGACAGTCCGCCTGGCTACACCTTC. This sequence encodes CASSSLSDSPPGYTF. The whole variable domain, filled in from reference TRBV11-2 and TRBJ1-2, reads EAGVAQSPRYKIIEKRQSVAFWCNPISGHATLYWYQQILGQGPKLLIQFQNNGVVDDSQLPKDRFSAERLKGVDSTLKIQPAKLEDSAVYLCASSSLSDSPPGYTFGSGTRLTVV.

The sample holds a few counts of this clone. This chain joins TRBV28 and TRBJ2-1; 8 bases line up with TRBD1. This CDR3 has 15 residues. Germline assignment: CDR1 MDHEN and CDR2 SYDVKM. Trimming removed 3 bases from V and 6 bases from J; junction bases left unmatched: 7. Written as DNA, the CDR3 is TGTGCCAGCAGTTTTCTGGACAGGGATTTCAATGAGCAGTTCTTC. As protein: CASSFLDRDFNEQFF.

The chain links TRBV2 to TRBJ2-7; no clear D. With 7 bases removed from V and 5 bases from J, the gap between germline ends came to 15 bases. The CDR3 runs 13 residues. The V gene's germline CDR1 is SNHLY and CDR2 FYNNEI. The DNA of the CDR3 is TGTGCCAGCACCCTATTGCGTGGTAACGAGCAGTACGTC. Translation gives CASTLLRGNEQYV.

V and J are TRBV10-3 and TRBJ1-2; D gene unclear. Trimming removed 0 bases from V and 4 bases from J, with 15 bases in between. Per the germline V gene, CDR1 is ENHRY and CDR2 is SYGVKD. CDR3 size: 16 residues. This CDR3 is CAISESSLEGSYGYTF. DNA of the CDR3: TGTGCCATCAGTGAGTCTTCTTTGGAGGGTAGCTATGGCTACACCTTC.

The chain couples TRBV5-4 to TRBJ1-2; 7 bases are shared with TRBD1. This CDR3 is 14 amino acids long. The trim removed 5 bases at V and 2 bases at J, leaving 6 bases unmatched. Germline CDR1 is SGHNT and CDR2 is YYREEE (reference sequence). The CDR3 here is CASRGQTGNYGYTF. The CDR3 DNA follows: TGTGCCAGCAGGGGCCAGACAGGGAACTATGGCTACACCTTC.

The count of this clone is one. CDR3 residues: CASSWTSGRGEGIQYF. The CDR3 DNA reads TGTGCCAGCAGTTGGACTAGCGGGAGGGGCGAGGGCATTCAGTACTTC. V is TRBV6-6 and J is TRBJ2-4; 15 nucleotides agree with TRBD2. J was trimmed by 9 bases and V by 4 bases; bases with no gene match: 7. CDR1 is MNHNY and CDR2 is SVGAGI in the germline V gene (reference sequence). The CDR3 is 16 amino acids.

V is TRBV18 and J is TRBJ2-3, with no clear D. Germline V gene lookup returns CDR1 KGHSH and CDR2 LQKENI. The CDR3 sequence is 17 residues long. Trimming left V 3 bases short and J 3 bases short, with 19 bases between. DNA of the CDR3: TGTGCCAGCTCACCCCCGCGTGTAGGAGTAAGGACAGATACGCAGTATTTT. Amino acid sequence: CASSPPRVGVRTDTQYF.

The count of this clone is one. This chain uses TRBV11-2 with TRBJ2-3; 7 nucleotides agree with TRBD1. The CDR3 loop spans 16 amino acids. Germline CDR1 SGHAT, CDR2 FQNNGV. The junction had 8 bases not matched to a gene; V was cut back by 5 bases and J by 0 bases. The CDR3 nucleotides are TGTGCCAGCAGCCAAGGAGGACAGGTTAGCACAGATACGCAGTATTTT. Residues: CASSQGGQVSTDTQYF.

This chain joins TRBV19 and TRBJ2-2; TRBD1 is a possible D gene (5 bases). The germline V gene has CDR1 LNHDA and CDR2 SQIVND (reference sequence). The CDR3 totals 16 residues. Between the trimmed V and J ends, which lost 5 bases and 0 bases, there was a span of 13 bases. The CDR3 is CASSPRTFANTGELFF. The CDR3 DNA is TGTGCCAGTAGTCCCCGGACATTTGCGAACACCGGGGAGCTGTTTTTT.

This chain joins TRBV5-5 and TRBJ1-2, with D tentatively TRBD1 (6 bases). Germline values: CDR1 SGHKS, CDR2 YYEKEE (reference sequence). V gave up 1 base and J gave up 4 bases, with 11 bases separating them. This CDR3 has 14 residues. The CDR3 spells CASSLLDSAYGYTF. CDR3 coding DNA: TGTGCCAGCAGCTTGTTGGACAGCGCCTATGGCTACACCTTC.

The chain carries TRBV6-6 and TRBJ2-3; D unclear. Germline assignment: CDR1 MNHNY and CDR2 SVGAGI (reference sequence). The CDR3 spans 15 residues. Trimming shortened V by 2 bases and J by 2 bases, and 11 bases separated the two germline ends. Here the CDR3 DNA reads TGTGCCAGCAGTTACGCGACAAGTTTCACAGATACGCAGTATTTT. Its protein product is CASSYATSFTDTQYF.

The chain links TRBV12-3 or TRBV12-4 to TRBJ1-4; the D gene is possibly TRBD1 (5 bases). V was pared by 8 bases and J by 3 bases, with 7 bases between. The CDR3 consists of 12 residues. CDR3 amino acids: CASSGSNEKLFF. As DNA, the CDR3 is TGTGCCAGCTCAGGGTCTAATGAAAAACTGTTTTTT.

The chain links TRBV6-6 to TRBJ2-1; TRBD2 might be the D (6 bases). The ends were cut back, 6 bases at V and 8 bases at J, with 20 bases in the middle. The CDR3 is 15 residues long. Per germline, CDR1 MNHNY and CDR2 SVGAGI (reference sequence). The CDR3 sequence is CASSDPPGVVHEQFF. CDR3 DNA: TGTGCCAGCAGCGACCCCCCGGGGGTGGTCCATGAGCAGTTCTTC.

This clone was seen a handful of times. The gene calls are TRBV6-2 or TRBV6-3 and TRBJ2-3; TRBD1 might be the D (5 bases). The CDR3 extends over 15 amino acids. V was clipped by 2 bases and J by 2 bases, with 11 bases between them. The V gene's germline CDR1 is MNHEY and CDR2 SVGEGT. This chain's CDR3 is CASSYSQGFTDTQYF. DNA of the CDR3: TGTGCCAGCAGTTACAGCCAGGGCTTCACAGATACGCAGTATTTT.

The genes are TRBV7-2 and TRBJ1-4; TRBD1 matches at 7 bases. V lost 2 bases and J lost 7; bases outside the gene matches: 4. The CDR3 has 14 amino acids. Per germline, CDR1 SGHTA and CDR2 FQGNSA. This CDR3 is CASSLRAGGEKLFF. The DNA for the CDR3 is TGTGCCAGCAGCTTACGGGCAGGGGGTGAAAAACTGTTTTTT. The entire variable domain, with the rest obtained from reference TRBV7-2 and TRBJ1-4, is as follows: GAGVSQSPSNKVTEKGKDVELRCDPISGHTALYWYRQSLGQGLEFLIYFQGNSAPDKSGLPSDRFSAERTGGSVSTLTIQRTQQEDSAVYLCASSLRAGGEKLFFGSGTQLSVL.

The table lists this clone with a few counts. This rearrangement joins TRBV5-6 to TRBJ2-3; 11 bases agree with TRBD2. Per germline, CDR1 SGHDT and CDR2 YYEEEE. V lost 0 bases and J lost 5; bases outside the gene matches: 2. This CDR3 contains 15 residues. CDR3 coding DNA: TGTGCCAGCAGCTTGGCTGGACTAGCGGGAGATACGCAGTATTTT. Encoded protein: CASSLAGLAGDTQYF. The whole variable domain, remainder taken from reference TRBV5-6 and TRBJ2-3, is DAGVTQSPTHLIKTRGQQVTLRCSPKSGHDTVSWYQQALGQGPQFIFQYYEEEERQRGNFPDRFSGHQFPNYSSELNVNALLLGDSALYLCASSLAGLAGDTQYFGPGTRLTVL.

This chain connects TRBV5-4 to TRBJ2-3; D ambiguous. This CDR3 has 16 amino acids. Germline CDR1 reads SGHNT; CDR2 reads YYREEE (reference sequence). V dropped 3 bases and J dropped 0 bases, with 14 bases sitting between them. The CDR3 here is CASSSSSPGSTDTQYF. The CDR3, as DNA: TGTGCCAGCAGCTCTTCTTCGCCCGGGAGCACAGATACGCAGTATTTT.

The chain couples TRBV24-1 to TRBJ2-2; TRBD1 matches 8 bases. V lost 4 bases to trimming and J lost 6 bases; unmatched junction nucleotides: 3. The length of the CDR3 is 14 residues. CDR1 is KGHDR, CDR2 SFDVKD, per germline. CDR3 amino acids: CATSEGQVAGELFF. CDR3 nucleotide sequence: TGTGCCACCAGTGAGGGACAGGTGGCCGGGGAGCTGTTTTTT.

V gene TRBV5-1 combines with J gene TRBJ2-2; TRBD1 matches 10 bases. The CDR3 sequence is 16 residues long. Germline V lookup: CDR1 SGHRS, CDR2 YFSETQ. With V trimmed by 4 bases and J by 14 bases, 17 bases remained unmatched. CDR3 bases: TGCGCCAGCAGCCTGGGCTCGGGACGGACAGGGGGGCAACTGTTTTTT. Its translation is CASSLGSGRTGGQLFF.

The rearrangement uses TRBV23-1 and TRBJ1-2, with D uncertain. TRBV23-1 is noted as an ORF with a role that remains uncertain. The V and J ends lost 1 base and 4 bases respectively, with 16 bases between them. The CDR3 is 16 amino acids. The DNA for the CDR3 is TGCGCCAGCAGTCAATTAAGTAGTGAGAGACTCTATGGCTACACCTTC. Protein sequence: CASSQLSSERLYGYTF.

This chain connects TRBV6-4 to TRBJ2-7; D perhaps matches TRBD1 (5 bases). CDR1 and CDR2 (germline): MRHNA, SNTAGT. This CDR3 comprises 12 residues. V shed 6 bases and J shed 1 base, with 7 bases lying between them. This CDR3 is CASRQVSYEQYF. The CDR3 bases are TGTGCCAGCAGACAGGTTTCCTACGAGCAGTACTTC.

This clone was observed a handful of times. This rearrangement joins TRBV27 to TRBJ1-3; possible D gene TRBD1, 6 bases. Trimming shortened V by 6 bases and J by 3 bases, and 12 bases separated the two germline ends. Germline V lookup: CDR1 MNHEY, CDR2 SMNVEV (reference sequence). The CDR3 sequence is 14 residues long. CDR3 sequence: CASRETGLGNTIYF. CDR3 nucleotides: TGTGCCAGCAGGGAGACAGGACTTGGAAACACCATATATTTT.

The V gene is TRBV7-9, the J gene TRBJ1-1; D gene unclear. The germline CDR1 and CDR2 sequences are SEHNR and FQNEAQ (reference sequence). The CDR3 has 13 amino acids. Trimming left V 2 bases short and J 8 bases short, with 12 bases between. The CDR3 DNA reads as TGTGCCAGCAGCTTACCAGCGGGCCCGGAAGCTTTCTTT. Its protein is CASSLPAGPEAFF.

This clone appeared a few times. The rearrangement links TRBV11-2 to TRBJ1-1; no definite D call. V gave up 5 bases and J gave up 5 bases, with 12 bases separating them. CDR1 SGHAT and CDR2 FQNNGV come from the germline V gene. There are 13 residues in the CDR3. CDR3 bases: TGTGCCAGCAGCCCCGACATTAAGACTGAAGCTTTCTTT. Translation gives CASSPDIKTEAFF.

V is TRBV19 and J is TRBJ1-5; possible D gene TRBD1, 6 bases. V lost 4 bases and J lost 5, with 12 bases in between. The CDR3 is 14 amino acids. Germline assignment: CDR1 LNHDA and CDR2 SQIVND (reference sequence). This CDR3 reads CASSNLQGYQPQHF. In DNA, the CDR3 is TGTGCCAGTAGTAATCTACAGGGTTATCAGCCCCAGCATTTT. Looking up the rest from reference TRBV19 and TRBJ1-5 gives the full variable domain: DGGITQSPKYLFRKEGQNVTLSCEQNLNHDAMYWYRQDPGQGLRLIYYSQIVNDFQKGDIAEGYSVSREKKESFPLTVTSAQKNPTAFYLCASSNLQGYQPQHFGDGTRLSIL.

In this sample, this clone turned up many times. The chain joins TRBV30 to TRBJ1-2; 9 bases match TRBD1. CDR1 and CDR2 from the germline V gene are GTSNPN and SVGIG (reference sequence). The CDR3 contains 14 residues. The junction had 12 bases not matched to a gene; V was cut back by 7 bases and J by 6 bases. DNA of the CDR3: TGTGCCTTGACCGGGACAGGGCGCCTTGATGGCTACACCTTC. This sequence encodes CALTGTGRLDGYTF.

The chain recombines TRBV6-1 with TRBJ2-1; 13 bases fit TRBD2. J gave up 10 bases and V 2 bases, and 5 bases lay outside the gene matches. Germline lookup yields CDR1 MNHNS and CDR2 SASEGT. CDR3 size: 15 residues. The CDR3 nucleotides read TGTGCCAGCAGTGAAAGTGGGACTAGCGGGGTGGAGCAGTTCTTC. Translation: CASSESGTSGVEQFF.